Here is one TCR beta chain with its context. Its antigen is unknown. Germline is not matched at one junction end, which may reflect a read error. Quantitative 5'-RACE with molecular barcodes produced the TCR beta libraries. Each CDR3 protein gets one entry after TCRdb re-called the 5' RACE reads with MiXCR. This sample has 100,000 to 150,000 distinct CDR3 sequences, with roughly 13% found just once. This record comes from a study of CD8 T cells in ankylosing spondylitis. General study points: Earlier studies detected some motif variants in reactive arthritis synovial fluid and blood.

Sequenced sample: blood, either unsorted or a sorted T cell fraction (not recorded which). The receptor comes from a female donor with ankylosing spondylitis or in good health (not recorded which).

The DNA of the CDR3 is TGTGCCAGCAGCCAAGATGTTCCAGGAATCTATGGCCACACCTTC. Its protein product is CASSQDVPGIYGHTF. The chain uses TRBV14 and TRBJ1-2; no definite D call. Germline V gene sequence: CDR1 SGHDN, CDR2 FVKESK. The CDR3 is 15 amino acids.